The present T cell receptor (beta chain) was sequenced within a study of cytomegalovirus exposure and HLA in healthy donors. The V and J ends lost 3 bases and 0 bases respectively, with 9 bases between them. The CDR3 contains 15 residues. Looked up from germline, CDR1 is SGHRS and CDR2 is YFSETQ. Of note for this clone: Antigen unknown.

13 Jbeta primers and 60 Vbeta primers were used for the PCR. TCRdb's table, derived via immunoSEQ multiplex PCR, lists solely in-frame clones and lacks some. This sample has around 130,000 clones; over 70% occur once, and the top ten carry more than 2.5%. Study-wide points: Later on, an analysis found that several of the most significant clusters appeared to be linked to common viral pathogens, which included parvovirus B19.

The origin of this receptor is a woman aged 60-70 years in good health and CMV-seropositive. Material for sequencing was PBMCs. The chain has TRBV5-1 and TRBJ2-2; maybe TRBD2 (6 bases). The chain's CDR3 is CASSWGESNTGELFF. As DNA, the CDR3 is TGCGCCAGCAGCTGGGGGGAGTCGAACACCGGGGAGCTGTTTTTT. Filled out from reference TRBV5-1 and TRBJ2-2, the complete variable domain reads KAGVTQTPRYLIKTRGQQVTLSCSPISGHRSVSWYQQTPGQGLQFLFEYFSETQRNKGNFPGRFSGRQFSNSRSEMNVSTLELGDSALYLCASSWGESNTGELFFGEGSRLTVL.